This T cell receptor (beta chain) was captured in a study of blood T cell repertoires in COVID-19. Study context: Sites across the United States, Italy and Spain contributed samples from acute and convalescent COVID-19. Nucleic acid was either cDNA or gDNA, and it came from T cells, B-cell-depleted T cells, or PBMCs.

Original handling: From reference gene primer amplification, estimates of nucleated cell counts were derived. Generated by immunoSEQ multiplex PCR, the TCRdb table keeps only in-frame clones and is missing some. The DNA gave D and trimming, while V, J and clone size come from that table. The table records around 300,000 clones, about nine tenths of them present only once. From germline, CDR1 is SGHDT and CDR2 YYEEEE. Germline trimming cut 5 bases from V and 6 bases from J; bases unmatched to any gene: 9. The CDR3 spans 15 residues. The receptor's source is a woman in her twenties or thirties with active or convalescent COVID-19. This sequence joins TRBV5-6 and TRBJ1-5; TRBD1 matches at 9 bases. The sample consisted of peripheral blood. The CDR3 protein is CASSAGTGLIQPQHF. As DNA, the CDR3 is TGTGCCAGCAGTGCCGGGACAGGGCTTATTCAGCCCCAGCATTTT.